One and the same sample provided the 5 T cell receptor beta chains below, sequenced in a study of glioma-infiltrating T cells. TCR alpha and beta CDR3 regions were amplified from RNA using iRepertoire nested multiplex PCR. TCRdb called the multiplex PCR reads again in MiXCR, with one record for every CDR3 protein. The table lists 95,000 to 150,000 distinct CDR3 sequences, roughly 24% of them singletons. Sample: glioma tissue, nonneoplastic brain tissue, or PBMCs (not recorded which). The source of these receptors is a human donor with low-grade glioma or glioblastoma, undergoing nonglioma brain surgery, or in good health (not recorded which).

In its sample, this clonotype was seen a few times. V is TRBV9 and J is TRBJ1-4, with D unclear. Germline V gives CDR1 SGDLS, CDR2 YYNGEE. The CDR3 sequence is 15 residues long. Trimming pared 0 bases from V and 3 bases from J, leaving 9 bases between. CDR3 region: CASSVGPGPNEKLFF. Written as DNA, the CDR3 is TGTGCCAGCAGCGTAGGCCCCGGTCCTAATGAAAAACTGTTTTTT.

As regards this clonotype: A much larger clone differs from this one at a single base, so this may be a read error. The chain joins TRBV12-5 to TRBJ2-1; D is unclear. The germline V gene encodes CDR1 LGHNT and CDR2 FRNRAP. The CDR3 covers 12 residues. CDR3 nucleotide sequence: TGTGCTAGTAGTTTCGGCGTAAAAAGGCAGTTCTTC. As protein: CASSFGVKRQFF.

This clonotype appeared once. With a much larger clone just one base away, this may be a read error. The CDR3 DNA is TGTGCCAGCTCCCATTATCTAGCGGGACAAGAGACCCAGTACTTC. It specifies CASSHYLAGQETQYF. V and J are TRBV3-1 and TRBJ2-5, with 9 positions matching TRBD2. The CDR3 spans 15 residues. The germline gives CDR1 LGHDT, CDR2 YNNKEL (reference sequence). Losses at the gene ends were 8 bases for V and 2 bases for J; bases not matched to a gene: 9.

In its sample, this clonotype was seen many times. The chain joins TRBV24-1 to TRBJ2-3, with TRBD2 matching over 7 bases. Germline lookup yields CDR1 KGHDR and CDR2 SFDVKD. The J segment lost 6 bases and the V segment lost 6 bases, leaving 8 bases of the junction unmatched. CDR3 length equals 14 residues. The CDR3 loop reads CATSPAGASDTQYF. The CDR3 DNA reads TGTGCCACCAGTCCCGCGGGAGCTAGTGATACGCAGTATTTT.

As concerns this clonotype: Just one base apart from a much larger clone, this may be a read error. The chain recombines TRBV7-3 with TRBJ2-3; 9 bases map to TRBD2. Germline V gene sequence: CDR1 SGHTA, CDR2 FQGTGA. There are 14 residues in the CDR3. Unmatched junction bases numbered 6, after V lost 5 bases and J lost 6 bases. CDR3 DNA: TGTGCCAGCAGCCATGGACTAGCGCCGGATACGCAGTATTTT. Protein product: CASSHGLAPDTQYF.